This T cell receptor (beta chain) originates from a study of identical twins. The CDR3 loop spans 15 amino acids. With 7 bases removed from V and 4 bases from J, the gap between germline ends came to 16 bases. The V gene's germline CDR1 is LNHDA and CDR2 SQIVND (reference sequence). TCRdb processed the 5' RACE reads anew with MiXCR; each CDR3 protein has one entry. The sample contains over 550,000 distinct CDR3 sequences, 7.1% of which appear only once. In this sample, this clonotype turned up many times. Healthy Caucasians supplied all donations. The data were also submitted as part of a second study, on yellow fever vaccine responses in identical twins.

The genes are TRBV19 and TRBJ2-2, with a tentative D call TRBD2 (5 bases). Sequencing used PBMCs. The receptor's source is a woman in her late teens or twenties in good health. CDR3 nucleotides: TGTGCCAGTACCGACTACGCATTAGGCACCGGGGAGCTGTTTTTT. Translated, it gives CASTDYALGTGELFF.